Described below is a single T cell receptor beta chain sequence and its context. The antigen remains undetermined. This entry is derived from a study of T cell clones after liver transplantation. Study at large: Graft-donor-reactive sequences were compared with third-party-reactive TCRbeta sequences from pre-transplant mixed lymphocyte reactions. Apart from a few HCV-positive recipients, transplants were for non-autoimmune, non-viral reasons. Tolerance: complete withdrawal held at least one year, liver enzymes staying within twice normal. Whole-study results and caveats: In two subjects, few donor cells limited the measurable donor-reactive repertoire.

CDR1 is KGHSH and CDR2 is LQKENI in the germline V gene. V shed 4 bases and J 1 base; nucleotides not matched to a gene: 9. This CDR3 has 17 residues. TCRdb keeps only in-frame clones here, not all; method: immunoSEQ multiplex PCR. The sample lists about 76,000 clones, less than 90% occurring once. The receptor was isolated from a human patient who received a liver transplant. Some T cells may have come from the graft donor. The sequenced sample was CD4+ T cells from blood, obtained at the 22-month timepoint. This sequence joins TRBV18 and TRBJ2-2; 7 bases are shared with TRBD1. The chain's CDR3 is CASSQTSTGMNTGELFF. As DNA, the CDR3 is TGTGCCAGCTCACAAACATCGACAGGGATGAACACCGGGGAGCTGTTTTTT.